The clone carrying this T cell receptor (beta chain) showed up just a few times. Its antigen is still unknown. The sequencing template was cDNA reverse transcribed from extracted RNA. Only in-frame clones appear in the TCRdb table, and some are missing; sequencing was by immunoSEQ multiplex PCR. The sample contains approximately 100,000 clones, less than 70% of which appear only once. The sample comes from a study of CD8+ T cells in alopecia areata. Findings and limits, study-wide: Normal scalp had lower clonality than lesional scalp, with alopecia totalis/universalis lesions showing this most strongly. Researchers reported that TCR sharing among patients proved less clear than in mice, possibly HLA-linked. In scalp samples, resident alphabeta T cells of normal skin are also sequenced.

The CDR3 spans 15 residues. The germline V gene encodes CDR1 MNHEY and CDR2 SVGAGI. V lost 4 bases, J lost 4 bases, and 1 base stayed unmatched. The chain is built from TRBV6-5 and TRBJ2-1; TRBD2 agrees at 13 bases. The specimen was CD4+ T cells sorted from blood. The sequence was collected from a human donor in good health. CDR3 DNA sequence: TGTGCCAGCAGTTCACTAGCGGGGGGGTACAATGAGCAGTTCTTC. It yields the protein CASSSLAGGYNEQFF.